This T cell receptor (beta chain) was captured in a study of T cell repertoires in cytomegalovirus infection. Study as a whole: Through public TCR beta signatures, both CMV infection and matching HLA type were indicated.

Germline loops: CDR1 SGHKS, CDR2 YYEKEE (reference sequence). V lost 2 bases and J lost 4; bases outside the gene matches: 7. The CDR3 is 15 amino acids. TCRdb recomputed calls from the reads with MiXCR, one row per CDR3 protein. The data show about 310,000 distinct CDR3 sequences, more than 20% seen once. The count of this clonotype is one. No antigen is known for it. General study points: CMV carriers having the relevant HLA were flagged by cumulative public TCR beta family frequency.

The chain combines TRBV5-5 with TRBJ2-3; the match to TRBD2 covers 7 bases. The source is a human donor in good health (CMV status not recorded). Some clones in this sample may be carry-over from other donors' samples. This specimen was cultured PBMCs, taken from culture after CMV antigen stimulation. CDR3: CASSLLASRADTQYF. DNA of the CDR3: TGTGCCAGCAGCTTACTAGCGAGTAGGGCAGATACGCAGTATTTT.